This TCR beta chain was profiled in a study of post-analysis software for immune sequencing data. Study as a whole: Disease courses included relapsing-remitting, secondary progressive and progressive-relapsing multiple sclerosis.

The CDR3 runs to 11 residues. The V gene lost 0 bases and the J gene lost 7 bases, with 3 bases spanning the gap. Germline CDR1 LGHDT, CDR2 YNNKEL (reference sequence). The study, taken as a whole, reports: The normalized Chao1 diversity of multiple sclerosis patients was significantly lower than that of controls. Samples sharing a preparation batch grouped tightly together when assessed by F measure. Elevated frequency relative to controls characterized roughly 5 TRBV segments in patients, TRBV5-6, TRBV5-1 and TRBV20-1 among them.

In this sample, this clonotype turned up a few times. Its specificity is unknown. Presence of unique molecular identifiers characterized the TCR beta cDNA libraries. TCRdb analysed the PCR reads with MiXCR anew, one entry per CDR3 protein. Here the sample spans about 540,000 distinct CDR3 sequences, approximately 31% being singletons. This clonotype was sampled from a girl between 2 and 17 years old with multiple sclerosis. The sample comprised blood. The J gene is TRBJ1-1, the V gene TRBV3-1; D unresolved. CDR3 sequence: CASSQDREAFF. The CDR3 region has the DNA TGTGCCAGCAGCCAAGATCGTGAAGCTTTCTTT.